This T cell receptor (beta chain) derives from a study of cytomegalovirus exposure and HLA in healthy donors. Germline V gene data show CDR1 as SGHVS and CDR2 as FQNEAQ. The CDR3 runs to 16 residues. The V gene lost 2 bases and the J gene lost 7 bases, with 17 bases spanning the gap. Both 60 Vbeta primers and 13 Jbeta primers went into the PCR. TCRdb's copy holds only in-frame clones and misses some; the assay was immunoSEQ multiplex PCR. The sample's table shows 150,000 or so clones. The TCR originated in a woman in her sixties or seventies in good health and CMV-seronegative. The chain employs TRBV7-8 and TRBJ2-2; D is perhaps TRBD2 (6 bases). The sample consisted of PBMCs. The CDR3 here is CASSLSLTRGLGELFF. The DNA for the CDR3 is TGTGCCAGCAGCTTATCCCTGACTAGAGGGCTCGGGGAGCTGTTTTTT.